These 21 T cell receptor beta chains came from one sample sequenced in a study of shared clonotypes between healthy human individuals. Sequencing was performed with immunoSEQ multiplex PCR; in TCRdb, only in-frame clones are kept and a portion is missing. Among 190,000 or so clones listed, roughly 70% were seen once. Material for sequencing was memory CD4+ T cells sorted from blood. Documented subset: CD45RA-negative fraction. The receptors were sampled from a man aged 30 to 39 in good health.

This clone was observed a handful of times. The chain employs TRBV28 and TRBJ2-6, with TRBD2 as a possible D gene (5 bases). Trimming pared 6 bases from V and 1 base from J, leaving 10 bases between. The CDR3 consists of 15 residues. From germline, CDR1 is MDHEN and CDR2 SYDVKM. This chain's CDR3 is CASSPEGSGANVLTF. CDR3 DNA sequence: TGTGCCAGCAGCCCTGAGGGTTCTGGGGCCAACGTCCTGACTTTC.

The chain employs TRBV6-5 and TRBJ2-3; D is tentatively TRBD1 or TRBD2 (5 bases each). There are 14 residues in the CDR3. V dropped 0 bases and J dropped 6 bases, with 10 bases sitting between them. The V gene's germline CDR1 is MNHEY and CDR2 SVGAGI. This CDR3 is CASSYSTGTDTQYF. CDR3 bases: TGTGCCAGCAGTTACTCGACTGGGACGGATACGCAGTATTTT.

The CDR3 reads CSVELRASARSEQYF. The CDR3 DNA is TGCAGCGTTGAACTCCGGGCTAGCGCCCGATCCGAGCAGTACTTC. J is TRBJ2-7 and V is TRBV29-1; D is possibly TRBD2 (6 bases). The CDR3 length is 15 residues. Germline lookup yields CDR1 SQVTM and CDR2 ANQGSEA. The ends were cut back, 2 bases at V and 6 bases at J, with 20 bases in the middle.

The chain joins TRBV28 to TRBJ2-3; 7 bases are shared with TRBD2. Per the germline V gene, CDR1 is MDHEN and CDR2 is SYDVKM. The CDR3 contains 16 residues. The V and J ends lost 3 bases and 2 bases, in that order; junction bases with no gene match: 8. The CDR3 loop reads CASSFIQAGITDTQYF. Here the CDR3 DNA reads TGTGCCAGCAGTTTCATTCAAGCGGGAATCACAGATACGCAGTATTTT.

The chain combines TRBV15 with TRBJ2-1; D remains unclear. There are 18 residues in the CDR3. The germline V and J ends were trimmed by 0 bases and 8 bases, with 23 bases remaining between them. The V gene's germline CDR1 is LNHNV and CDR2 YYDKDF (reference sequence). CDR3: CATSREPRLPTIGDEQFF. For the CDR3, the DNA is TGTGCCACCAGCAGAGAGCCACGGCTACCAACAATTGGCGATGAGCAGTTCTTC. Looking up the rest from reference TRBV15 and TRBJ2-1 gives the full variable domain: DAMVIQNPRYQVTQFGKPVTLSCSQTLNHNVMYWYQQKSSQAPKLLFHYYDKDFNNEADTPDNFQSRRPNTSFCFLDIRSPGLGDTAMYLCATSREPRLPTIGDEQFFGPGTRLTVL.

This rearrangement joins TRBV10-3 to TRBJ1-1; D gene ambiguous. This CDR3 spans 13 amino acids. Trimming took off 8 bases at V and 4 bases at J, with 14 bases between the two ends. CDR1 and CDR2 (germline): ENHRY, SYGVKD. The CDR3 spells CAIGRTGRTEAFF. In DNA, the CDR3 is TGTGCCATCGGGAGGACCGGACGCACTGAAGCTTTCTTT.

The V call is TRBV6-1, the J call TRBJ1-5; D is undetermined. The CDR3 contains 17 residues. The germline gives CDR1 MNHNS, CDR2 SASEGT. The germline V and J ends were trimmed by 4 bases and 0 bases, with 16 bases remaining between them. The CDR3 DNA reads TGTGCCAGCAGTGCAACTTGGGGAGGGATTAGCAATCAGCCCCAGCATTTT. Protein product: CASSATWGGISNQPQHF.

The chain recombines TRBV7-8 with TRBJ2-1; D perhaps matches TRBD2 (5 bases). The CDR3 has 16 amino acids. From germline, CDR1 is SGHVS and CDR2 FQNEAQ. The germline V and J ends were trimmed by 5 bases and 0 bases, with 14 bases remaining between them. CDR3 coding DNA: TGTGCCAGCAGCCCTAAACTAGTCCCCTCCTACAATGAGCAGTTCTTC. It yields the protein CASSPKLVPSYNEQFF.

In DNA, the CDR3 is TGTGCCAGCAGTTACTCGGCTGCTAGTACTACCCAGTACTTC. It codes for CASSYSAASTTQYF. V is TRBV6-5 and J is TRBJ2-5; D remains unclear. Germline V gives CDR1 MNHEY, CDR2 SVGAGI. The CDR3 is 14 residues long. The V gene lost 0 bases and the J gene lost 8 bases, with 13 bases spanning the gap.

The CDR3 DNA reads as TGTGCCAGCAGCTTAGAAGAGGAGTACGAGCAGTACTTC. It is translated as CASSLEEEYEQYF. The chain couples TRBV7-6 to TRBJ2-7; D gene ambiguous. V was trimmed by 1 base and J by 4 bases, leaving 8 bases between them. CDR1 is SGHVS, CDR2 FNYEAQ, per germline. The CDR3 covers 13 residues.

The gene calls are TRBV27 and TRBJ2-2; TRBD1 is a possible D gene (6 bases). Germline V gives CDR1 MNHEY, CDR2 SMNVEV (reference sequence). Deletions cut 7 bases from V and 5 bases from J, with 17 bases between. This CDR3 has 15 amino acids. The CDR3 nucleotides read TGTGCCAGCAAACAGGGAAGGGTTGCTACCGGGGAGCTGTTTTTT. Its translation: CASKQGRVATGELFF.

V and J are TRBV7-9 and TRBJ1-1; 8 bases agree with TRBD1. This CDR3 spans 17 amino acids. The J segment lost 2 bases and the V segment lost 4 bases, leaving 12 bases of the junction unmatched. Germline V gene lookup returns CDR1 SEHNR and CDR2 FQNEAQ (reference sequence). CDR3: CASSYRARGRFNTEAFF. The CDR3, as DNA: TGTGCCAGCAGCTACCGCGCCAGGGGGCGCTTCAACACTGAAGCTTTCTTT. The whole variable domain, remainder taken from reference TRBV7-9 and TRBJ1-1, is DTGVSQNPRHKITKRGQNVTFRCDPISEHNRLYWYRQTLGQGPEFLTYFQNEAQLEKSRLLSDRFSAERPKGSFSTLEIQRTEQGDSAMYLCASSYRARGRFNTEAFFGQGTRLTVV.

This clone was seen a single time. This chain joins TRBV2 and TRBJ2-7; 7 nucleotides align to TRBD1. Germline V gives CDR1 SNHLY, CDR2 FYNNEI. Trimming removed 2 bases from V and 4 bases from J; junction bases left unmatched: 2. The CDR3 is 13 amino acids. This CDR3 is CASSESRGYEQYF. As DNA, the CDR3 is TGTGCCAGCAGTGAAAGCAGGGGGTACGAGCAGTACTTC.

The chain couples TRBV30 to TRBJ2-1; 7 nucleotides align to TRBD2. J was trimmed by 4 bases and V by 3 bases; bases with no gene match: 0. This CDR3 has 12 residues. From germline, CDR1 is GTSNPN and CDR2 SVGIG (reference sequence). The CDR3 DNA reads TGTGCCTGGAGGGGGGGGTACAATGAGCAGTTCTTC. It specifies CAWRGGYNEQFF.

The J gene is TRBJ2-3, the V gene TRBV6-1; D might be TRBD2 (6 bases). Trimming shortened V by 2 bases and J by 2 bases, and 14 bases separated the two germline ends. This CDR3 region has 16 residues. Germline V CDR1 and CDR2: MNHNS, SASEGT. The CDR3 region is CASSEFRGGHTDTQYF. The CDR3 DNA follows: TGTGCCAGCAGTGAATTTCGGGGAGGACACACAGATACGCAGTATTTT.

V usage is TRBV7-9 and J usage is TRBJ1-1; D perhaps matches TRBD1 (5 bases). Germline loops: CDR1 SEHNR, CDR2 FQNEAQ (reference sequence). The CDR3 has 14 amino acids. The germline V and J ends were trimmed by 1 base and 8 bases, with 14 bases remaining between them. The CDR3 here is CASSLESGTTEAFF. The CDR3 DNA follows: TGTGCCAGCAGCTTAGAGAGTGGGACCACCGAAGCTTTCTTT.

Worth noting for this clone: Other DNA sequences in this specimen translate into the identical CDR3. The J gene is TRBJ1-5, the V gene TRBV6-5; TRBD1 matches at 7 bases. Germline assignment: CDR1 MNHEY and CDR2 SVGAGI. Trimming cost V 6 bases and J 2 bases; bases outside gene matches: 7. The CDR3 extends over 15 amino acids. This CDR3 reads CASRLTGDGNQPQHF. CDR3 DNA sequence: TGTGCCAGCAGACTCACAGGGGATGGCAATCAGCCCCAGCATTTT.

This clone was observed a handful of times. This sequence joins TRBV7-8 and TRBJ2-1, with 8 bases matching TRBD2. The length of the CDR3 is 17 residues. V shed 4 bases, J shed 0 bases, and the junction held 8 bases outside the gene matches. Per the germline V gene, CDR1 is SGHVS and CDR2 is FQNEAQ. CDR3 sequence: CASSWFGLASSYNEQFF. CDR3 nucleotides: TGTGCCAGCAGCTGGTTTGGACTAGCCAGCTCCTACAATGAGCAGTTCTTC.

This clone was detected only a few times. At one end, the junction sequence differs from germline, possibly due to a read error. V is TRBV4-1 and J is TRBJ1-4, with no clear D. Germline V CDR1 and CDR2: MGHRA, YSYEKL. The CDR3 consists of 15 residues. The CDR3 region is CASSQVHPQAEKLFF. CDR3 coding DNA: TGCGCCAGCAGTCAAGTGCACCCGCAGGCTGAAAAACTGTTTTTT.

This chain uses TRBV5-1 with TRBJ2-6; 7 bases are a match to TRBD1. The germline V gene encodes CDR1 SGHRS and CDR2 YFSETQ. Trimming cost V 6 bases and J 0 bases; bases outside gene matches: 9. This CDR3 comprises 17 residues. CDR3 residues: CASMTGQTSSGANVLTF. CDR3 nucleotides: TGCGCCAGCATGACGGGACAGACATCCTCTGGGGCCAACGTCCTGACTTTC.

As to this clone: This sample includes further DNA sequences coding for the same CDR3. This chain links TRBV5-1 with TRBJ2-7, with 8 bases lining up with TRBD2. This CDR3 comprises 15 residues. The V gene end was trimmed by 0 bases and the J gene end by 2 bases; junction bases not matched to a gene: 4. Germline CDR1 is SGHRS and CDR2 is YFSETQ. The DNA of the CDR3 is TGCGCCAGCAGCTTGGTTACTAGCGGCCCCTACGAGCAGTACTTC. It translates to CASSLVTSGPYEQYF.